This is a list of T cell receptor beta chains from one sample in a study of early T cells in non-severe SARS-CoV-2 infection. One entry per CDR3 protein results from TCRdb running MiXCR on the 5' RACE reads. This table has approximately 50,000 distinct CDR3 sequences, more than 6.5% appearing once. Material: whole blood. Receptors originate from an adult who was a healthcare worker with PCR-confirmed SARS-CoV-2 infection or an uninfected control (not recorded which). The CDR3 runs from the conserved cysteine through the conserved F or W. Each record gives: J gene, clone size, D gene, V gene, CDR3 protein, CDR3 DNA. The D gene is left open where the match is weak. The size of a clone is reported for some rows only, either as once, few or many, or as a class for expanded clones.

>TRBJ2-4|many|-|TRBV6-5
CASSYNRENIQYF
TGTGCCAGCAGTTACAACAGGGAAAACATTCAGTACTTC
>TRBJ2-1|-|-|TRBV6-2/TRBV6-3
CASSPGHEQFF
TGTGCCAGCAGTCCGGGGCATGAGCAGTTCTTC
>TRBJ1-4|many|TRBD1|TRBV29-1
CSVEKTGYEKLFF
TGCAGCGTGGAAAAGACAGGGTATGAAAAACTGTTTTTT
>TRBJ1-2|few|-|TRBV28
CASSVPGDLYGYTF
TGTGCCAGCAGTGTTCCGGGGGATCTCTATGGCTACACCTTC
>TRBJ1-1|few|-|TRBV3-1
CASSQRGMNTEAFF
TGTGCCAGCAGCCAGAGGGGAATGAACACTGAAGCTTTCTTT
>TRBJ2-3|many|TRBD2|TRBV20-1
CSARAVLAGEPTLTDTQYF
TGCAGTGCTAGAGCCGTGCTAGCGGGGGAACCAACCCTCACAGATACGCAGTATTTT
>TRBJ1-1|-|-|TRBV11-2
CASSLVVRLNTEAFF
TGTGCCAGCAGCTTAGTGGTCAGATTAAACACTGAAGCTTTCTTT
>TRBJ1-1|many|-|TRBV7-8
CASSLRGTAGAFF
TGTGCCAGCAGCTTGAGAGGCACGGCTGGAGCTTTCTTT
>TRBJ1-1|-|-|TRBV5-4
CASSRGSNTEAFF
TGTGCCAGCAGCAGGGGCTCGAACACTGAAGCTTTCTTT
>TRBJ2-7|few|TRBD1|TRBV27
CASSLSGQGAYEQYF
TGTGCCAGCAGTTTATCCGGACAGGGGGCCTACGAGCAGTACTTC
>TRBJ1-2|-|TRBD1|TRBV24-1
CATSDQGQFYGYTF
TGTGCCACCAGTGACCAGGGACAGTTCTATGGCTACACCTTC
>TRBJ2-2|-|-|TRBV29-1
CSVESVSTGELFF
TGCAGCGTTGAATCAGTATCCACCGGGGAGCTGTTTTTT
>TRBJ2-3|many|TRBD2|TRBV6-6
CASSKSLAGGTTF
TGTGCCAGCAGCAAAAGCCTAGCGGGGGGTACTACTTTT
>TRBJ1-1|medium-sized|-|TRBV3-1
CASRGGTEAFF
TGTGCCAGTCGGGGCGGCACTGAAGCTTTCTTT
>TRBJ2-1|-|-|TRBV11-2
CANSLAGNEQFF
TGTGCCAACAGCTTGGCCGGCAATGAGCAGTTCTTC
>TRBJ1-5|few|-|TRBV12-3/TRBV12-4
CASSPLKADQPQHF
TGTGCCAGCAGTCCCCTAAAGGCCGATCAGCCCCAGCATTTT
>TRBJ2-1|few|TRBD2|TRBV7-6
CASSRMTSGGYNEQFF
TGTGCCAGCAGTCGAATGACTAGCGGGGGGTACAATGAGCAGTTCTTC
>TRBJ2-3|many|TRBD2|TRBV27
CASSLSSGGWNTQYF
TGTGCCAGCAGTTTATCTAGCGGGGGATGGAATACGCAGTATTTT
>TRBJ1-2|few|TRBD1|TRBV5-1
CASSPDRGYYGYTF
TGCGCCAGCAGCCCGGACAGGGGATACTATGGCTACACCTTC
>TRBJ1-2|many|-|TRBV30
CAWSSWTNYGYTF
TGTGCCTGGAGTTCCTGGACTAACTATGGCTACACCTTC
>TRBJ2-3|few|TRBD2|TRBV6-2/TRBV6-3
CASRPSGGTDTQYF
TGTGCCAGCAGACCTAGCGGGGGCACAGATACGCAGTATTTT
>TRBJ1-4|-|TRBD1|TRBV27
CASSLLGTEMKELFF
TGTGCCAGCAGTTTATTGGGGACAGAAATGAAGGAACTGTTTTTT
>TRBJ2-2|many|TRBD1|TRBV30
CAWSGTGANTGELFF
TGTGCCTGGTCCGGGACAGGGGCCAACACCGGGGAGCTGTTTTTT
>TRBJ2-7|-|TRBD2|TRBV27
CASSLLQASGAYEQYF
TGTGCCAGCAGTTTACTCCAGGCTAGCGGTGCCTACGAGCAGTACTTC
>TRBJ2-3|few|-|TRBV15
CATSRDRASVISTDTQYF
TGTGCCACCAGCAGAGATCGGGCTAGCGTGATTAGCACAGATACGCAGTATTTT
>TRBJ2-2|few|TRBD2|TRBV9
CASSVSGGVTGELFF
TGTGCCAGCAGCGTAAGCGGGGGGGTTACCGGGGAGCTGTTTTTT
>TRBJ1-5|many|-|TRBV20-1
CSARERQAGQPQHF
TGCAGTGCTAGAGAACGACAGGCGGGTCAGCCCCAGCATTTT
>TRBJ2-4|many|-|TRBV20-1
CSARARAKNIQYF
TGCAGTGCTAGGGCCAGAGCCAAAAACATTCAGTACTTC
>TRBJ1-4|few|TRBD1|TRBV18
CASSGTGDDGEKLFF
TGTGCCAGCTCAGGGACAGGGGATGACGGTGAAAAACTGTTTTTT
>TRBJ1-2|many|-|TRBV18
CASSWTASNYGYTF
TGTGCCAGCTCATGGACAGCTTCGAACTATGGCTACACCTTC
>TRBJ1-6|few|TRBD1|TRBV18
CASSHNLQGAESPLHF
TGTGCCAGCTCGCATAATTTACAGGGGGCAGAATCACCCCTCCACTTT
>TRBJ2-3|many|TRBD2|TRBV12-3/TRBV12-4
CASSPQAGTSTDTQYF
TGTGCCAGCAGTCCCCAAGCGGGGACTAGCACAGATACGCAGTATTTT
>TRBJ1-3|many|-|TRBV10-3
CATCVSSGNTIYF
TGTGCCACCTGTGTGAGCTCTGGAAACACCATATATTTT
>TRBJ1-1|few|TRBD1|TRBV6-1
CASRKDRDTEAFF
TGTGCCAGCAGGAAGGACAGGGACACTGAAGCTTTCTTT
>TRBJ2-2|few|TRBD1|TRBV4-2
CASSQDSLGGANTGELFF
TGTGCCAGCAGCCAAGATTCTCTAGGGGGCGCGAACACCGGGGAGCTGTTTTTT
>TRBJ1-5|-|-|TRBV6-2/TRBV6-3
CATGQNQPQHF
TGTGCCACCGGACAGAATCAGCCCCAGCATTTT
>TRBJ1-5|few|-|TRBV6-6
CASSSYTLGDQPQHF
TGTGCCAGCAGTTCCTACACGCTAGGGGATCAGCCCCAGCATTTT
>TRBJ2-3|few|TRBD1|TRBV29-1
CSVEDRGGTDTQYF
TGCAGCGTGGAGGACAGGGGTGGTACAGATACGCAGTATTTT
>TRBJ2-1|many|TRBD2|TRBV20-1
CSARDSGLAGVYNEQFF
TGCAGTGCTAGAGACTCCGGACTAGCGGGAGTGTACAATGAGCAGTTCTTC
>TRBJ1-1|many|TRBD1|TRBV29-1
CSAKTGGGHTEAFF
TGCAGCGCGAAGACAGGGGGTGGGCACACTGAAGCTTTCTTT
>TRBJ1-1|many|-|TRBV12-3/TRBV12-4
CASRSYGTWVTDTEAFF
TGTGCCAGCAGGTCCTACGGGACGTGGGTAACGGACACTGAAGCTTTCTTT
>TRBJ2-7|few|-|TRBV30
CAWSGQYEQYF
TGTGCCTGGAGTGGACAGTACGAGCAGTACTTC
>TRBJ1-1|-|TRBD1|TRBV7-6
CASRTGENTEAFF
TGTGCCAGCAGGACAGGGGAGAACACTGAAGCTTTCTTT
>TRBJ2-1|few|TRBD2|TRBV4-2
CASSQDATSGGYNEQFF
TGTGCCAGCAGCCAAGACGCAACTAGCGGGGGCTACAATGAGCAGTTCTTC
>TRBJ2-1|many|TRBD1|TRBV9
CASSTGQGSYNEQFF
TGTGCCAGCAGCACCGGACAGGGCTCCTACAATGAGCAGTTCTTC
>TRBJ2-5|many|TRBD1|TRBV19
CASSMPPRTGLMETQYF
TGTGCCAGTAGTATGCCTCCCCGGACAGGGTTGATGGAGACCCAGTACTTC
>TRBJ1-2|many|-|TRBV7-9
CASSARQRNYGYTF
TGTGCCAGCAGCGCCCGACAAAGAAACTATGGCTACACCTTC
>TRBJ1-5|many|-|TRBV6-5
CASSYDSNSNQPQHF
TGTGCCAGCAGTTATGACAGTAATAGCAATCAGCCCCAGCATTTT
>TRBJ1-5|many|TRBD1|TRBV6-2/TRBV6-3
CASSRQGVSNQPQHF
TGTGCCAGCAGCCGACAGGGAGTAAGCAATCAGCCCCAGCATTTT
>TRBJ1-1|-|-|TRBV12-3/TRBV12-4
CASSLDGGYTEAFF
TGTGCCAGCAGTTTAGACGGGGGATACACTGAAGCTTTCTTT
>TRBJ1-2|few|TRBD1|TRBV6-5
CASSRDRGGYTF
TGTGCCAGCAGTCGGGACAGAGGTGGCTACACCTTC
>TRBJ2-7|few|TRBD1|TRBV3-1
CASSRQGSRGYEQYF
TGTGCCAGCAGCCGACAGGGGTCGAGAGGCTACGAGCAGTACTTC
>TRBJ1-3|many|-|TRBV21-1
CASSKDKRRGQGNTIYF
TGTGCCAGCAGCAAAGATAAGAGACGGGGGCAAGGAAACACCATATATTTT
>TRBJ1-3|many|-|TRBV10-1
CASSEPGPGNTIYF
TGCGCCAGCAGTGAGCCGGGGCCTGGAAACACCATATATTTT
>TRBJ1-5|many|TRBD1|TRBV6-2/TRBV6-3
CASSPRQGPGNQPQHF
TGTGCCAGCAGCCCTAGACAGGGGCCCGGCAATCAGCCCCAGCATTTT